Listed below are T cell receptor beta chains from one sample, sequenced in a study of cytomegalovirus exposure and HLA in healthy donors. This table comes from immunoSEQ multiplex PCR, and its TCRdb copy is limited to in-frame clones, with some not included. The sample yields around 39,000 clones, around 62% seen once. Material for sequencing was PBMCs. These receptors were obtained from a human donor in good health. The CDR3 runs from the conserved cysteine through the conserved F or W. The D gene is left open where the match is weak. Clone sizes are given selectively: once, few, many, or a class where the clone is expanded.

j_call d_call v_call clone_size cdr3_aa cdr3_nt
TRBJ1-6 - TRBV7-6 few CASSPLPRTDYNSPLHF TGTGCCAGCAGCCCCCTACCGAGGACAGACTATAATTCACCCCTCCACTTT
TRBJ1-6 - TRBV2 - CASRAGPGNSPLHF TGTGCCAGCAGGGCAGGGCCGGGTAATTCACCCCTCCACTTT
TRBJ2-5 TRBD2 TRBV9 few CASSVGTSWQETQYF TGTGCCAGCAGCGTAGGGACTAGTTGGCAAGAGACCCAGTACTTC
TRBJ2-1 - TRBV29-1 few CSVEGMGGMYNEQFF TGCAGCGTTGAAGGAATGGGGGGTATGTACAATGAGCAGTTCTTC
TRBJ2-3 - TRBV4-1 - CASSDPPGWVDTQYF TGCGCCAGCAGCGACCCCCCGGGGTGGGTAGATACGCAGTATTTT
TRBJ2-7 TRBD1 TRBV6-5 - CASSSIGTGDYEQYF TGTGCCAGCAGTTCGATCGGGACAGGGGACTACGAGCAGTACTTC
TRBJ1-6 - TRBV7-2 few CASSLARGLNSPLHF TGTGCCAGCAGCTTAGCGCGTGGACTTAATTCACCCCTCCACTTT
TRBJ1-1 - TRBV9 - CASSRSGGPLNTEAFF TGTGCCAGCAGCCGCTCGGGGGGCCCACTTAACACTGAAGCTTTCTTT
TRBJ1-1 - TRBV5-1 - CASSLEAGANTEAFF TGCGCCAGCAGCTTGGAGGCGGGGGCCAACACTGAAGCTTTCTTT
TRBJ2-1 - TRBV11-3 few CASSLEGGSNEQFF TGTGCCAGCAGCTTAGAAGGAGGTAGTAATGAGCAGTTCTTC
TRBJ1-4 - TRBV9 - CASSVGIQQKLFF TGTGCCAGCAGCGTAGGTATACAGCAAAAACTGTTTTTT
TRBJ1-2 TRBD1 TRBV5-4 - CASSLKGTDGYTF TGTGCCAGCAGCTTGAAGGGGACAGATGGCTACACCTTC
TRBJ1-1 - TRBV20-1 few CSARIGAPAFF TGCAGTGCTAGGATTGGGGCCCCGGCTTTCTTT
TRBJ1-2 - TRBV6-1 - CASSEAGRTNYGYTF TGTGCCAGCAGTGAGGCGGGACGGACGAATTATGGCTACACCTTC